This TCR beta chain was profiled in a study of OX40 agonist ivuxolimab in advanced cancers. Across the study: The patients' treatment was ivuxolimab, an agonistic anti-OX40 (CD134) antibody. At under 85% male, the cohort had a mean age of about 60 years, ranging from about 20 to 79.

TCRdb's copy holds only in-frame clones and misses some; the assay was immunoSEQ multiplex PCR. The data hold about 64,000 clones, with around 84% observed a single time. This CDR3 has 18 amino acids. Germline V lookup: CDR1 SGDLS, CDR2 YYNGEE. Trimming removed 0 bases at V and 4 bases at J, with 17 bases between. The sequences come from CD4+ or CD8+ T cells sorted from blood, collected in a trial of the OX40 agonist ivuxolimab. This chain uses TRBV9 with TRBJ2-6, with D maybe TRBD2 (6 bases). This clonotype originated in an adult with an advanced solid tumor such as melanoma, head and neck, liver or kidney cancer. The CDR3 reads CASSVEGGIKAGANVLTF. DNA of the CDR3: TGTGCCAGCAGCGTAGAGGGCGGGATTAAGGCCGGGGCCAACGTCCTGACTTTC. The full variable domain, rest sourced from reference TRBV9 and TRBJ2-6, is DSGVTQTPKHLITATGQRVTLRCSPRSGDLSVYWYQQSLDQGLQFLIQYYNGEERAKGNILERFSAQQFPDLHSELNLSSLELGDSALYFCASSVEGGIKAGANVLTFGAGSRLTVL.